This T cell receptor (beta chain) was found in a study of monozygotic twins with inflammatory bowel disease. This CDR3 is 14 amino acids long. The study, taken as a whole, reports: For IBD patients, clonotypes shared with others were fewer than for healthy twins, especially with disease activity. Different subtypes (of T cells) could not be told apart from one another. IBD patients displayed reduced TCRbeta diversity (inverse Simpson) when set against healthy co-twins.

Regarding this clonotype: Its antigen is as yet unknown.

Using the 5' RACE reads, TCRdb records one entry per CDR3 protein without DNA. Here the sample table reports about 330,000 distinct CDR3 sequences. This clonotype was obtained from a human donor with ulcerative colitis or Crohn's disease, or a healthy co-twin of an affected twin (not recorded which). Sample: blood. J is TRBJ1-2 and V is TRBV12-3 or TRBV12-4. CDR3 sequence: CASSLGAGRGGYTF.